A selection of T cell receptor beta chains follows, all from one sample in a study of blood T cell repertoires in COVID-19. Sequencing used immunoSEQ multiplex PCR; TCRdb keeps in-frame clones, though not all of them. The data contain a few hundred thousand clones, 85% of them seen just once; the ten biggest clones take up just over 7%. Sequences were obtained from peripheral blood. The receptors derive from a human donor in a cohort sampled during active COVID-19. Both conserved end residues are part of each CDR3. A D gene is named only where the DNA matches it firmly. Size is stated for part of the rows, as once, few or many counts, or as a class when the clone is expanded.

CDR3 DNA: TGTGCCAGCTCACCGGGACAGGGATTGGACACCTTC
CDR3 protein: CASSPGQGLDTF
CDR3 length: 12
V gene: TRBV18
clone size: -
D gene: TRBD1
J gene: TRBJ1-2

CDR3 DNA: TGTGCCAGCAGACGACAGGGGGCTGTGAACACTGAAGCTTTCTTT
CDR3 protein: CASRRQGAVNTEAFF
CDR3 length: 15
V gene: TRBV2
clone size: -
D gene: TRBD1
J gene: TRBJ1-1

CDR3 DNA: TGTGCCAGCAGCTTATGGGCCCGAGCTAACTATGGCTACACCTTC
CDR3 protein: CASSLWARANYGYTF
CDR3 length: 15
V gene: TRBV7-2
clone size: few
D gene: -
J gene: TRBJ1-2

CDR3 DNA: TGTGCCACCAGTGATTCCCGGGAGGGGGGCACCGGGGAGCTGTTTTTT
CDR3 protein: CATSDSREGGTGELFF
CDR3 length: 16
V gene: TRBV24-1
clone size: -
D gene: TRBD2
J gene: TRBJ2-2

CDR3 DNA: TGTGCCAGCAGTTGGGGACAGGGGGTTACGTCACCCCTCCACTTT
CDR3 protein: CASSWGQGVTSPLHF
CDR3 length: 15
V gene: TRBV27
clone size: -
D gene: TRBD1
J gene: TRBJ1-6

CDR3 DNA: TGTGCCCTAGGACTAGCGGGGGGTACAGATACGCAGTATTTT
CDR3 protein: CALGLAGGTDTQYF
CDR3 length: 14
V gene: TRBV30
clone size: -
D gene: TRBD2
J gene: TRBJ2-3

CDR3 DNA: TGTGCCAGCAGCGACCCGGGACAGGGATCAGGGGCCAACGTCCTGACTTTC
CDR3 protein: CASSDPGQGSGANVLTF
CDR3 length: 17
V gene: TRBV9
clone size: once
D gene: TRBD1
J gene: TRBJ2-6

CDR3 DNA: TGTGCCAGCAGCTTAGGGGCAGGGGGCTTTCAGCCCCAGCATTTT
CDR3 protein: CASSLGAGGFQPQHF
CDR3 length: 15
V gene: TRBV7-9
clone size: -
D gene: TRBD1
J gene: TRBJ1-5

CDR3 DNA: TGCGCCAGCAGCCAAGCTCGGTCCTACGAGCAGTACTTC
CDR3 protein: CASSQARSYEQYF
CDR3 length: 13
V gene: TRBV4-1
clone size: -
D gene: -
J gene: TRBJ2-7

CDR3 DNA: TGTGCCAGCAGCTTAACAGGATCCGAGCAGTACTTC
CDR3 protein: CASSLTGSEQYF
CDR3 length: 12
V gene: TRBV7-2
clone size: -
D gene: -
J gene: TRBJ2-7

CDR3 DNA: TGTGCCAGCAGCTCCCCCCGGACAGGGCGTTCGCTGCGCACTGAAGCTTTCTTT
CDR3 protein: CASSSPRTGRSLRTEAFF
CDR3 length: 18
V gene: TRBV7-9
clone size: few
D gene: TRBD1
J gene: TRBJ1-1

CDR3 DNA: TGTGCCAGCAGCTCTATCAAAGCGGGACAGAACACTGAAGCTTTCTTT
CDR3 protein: CASSSIKAGQNTEAFF
CDR3 length: 16
V gene: TRBV5-4
clone size: -
D gene: -
J gene: TRBJ1-1

CDR3 DNA: TGTGCCAGCAGCCCACCCGGGACAGATTCTGCCTATGGCTACACCTTC
CDR3 protein: CASSPPGTDSAYGYTF
CDR3 length: 16
V gene: TRBV7-9
clone size: -
D gene: TRBD1
J gene: TRBJ1-2

CDR3 DNA: TGTGCCTGGGCCGGGACAGGGGTTTTGAATGAGCAGTTCTTC
CDR3 protein: CAWAGTGVLNEQFF
CDR3 length: 14
V gene: TRBV30
clone size: -
D gene: TRBD1
J gene: TRBJ2-1

CDR3 DNA: TGTGCCAGCAGCTTAAGGTCCGGGAAATCGAACACCGGGGAGCTGTTTTTT
CDR3 protein: CASSLRSGKSNTGELFF
CDR3 length: 17
V gene: TRBV7-9
clone size: -
D gene: -
J gene: TRBJ2-2

CDR3 DNA: TGTGCCAGCAGGTTTGACAGGGCCTGGGGTCCCCTCCACTTT
CDR3 protein: CASRFDRAWGPLHF
CDR3 length: 14
V gene: TRBV7-8
clone size: -
D gene: TRBD1
J gene: TRBJ1-6

CDR3 DNA: TGTGCCACCAGTGACCCTAACTCGACAGGGGCACCTGCCAACTATGGCTACACCTTC
CDR3 protein: CATSDPNSTGAPANYGYTF
CDR3 length: 19
V gene: TRBV24-1
clone size: -
D gene: TRBD1
J gene: TRBJ1-2

CDR3 DNA: TGTGCCACCAGTGAGCGGGACAGGACGAACACTGAAGCTTTCTTT
CDR3 protein: CATSERDRTNTEAFF
CDR3 length: 15
V gene: TRBV24-1
clone size: -
D gene: TRBD1
J gene: TRBJ1-1

CDR3 DNA: TGTGCCAGCAGTGATTCGGGACAGGGGGCTGAAGCTTTCTTT
CDR3 protein: CASSDSGQGAEAFF
CDR3 length: 14
V gene: TRBV6-4
clone size: few
D gene: TRBD1
J gene: TRBJ1-1

CDR3 DNA: TGTGCCAGCAGGCCAGGAATTGCTGGAAACACCATATATTTT
CDR3 protein: CASRPGIAGNTIYF
CDR3 length: 14
V gene: TRBV5-4
clone size: -
D gene: -
J gene: TRBJ1-3

CDR3 DNA: TGTGCCACCAGTGAACGACCTAGCGGGGGGGCCTTTGAGCAGTTCTTC
CDR3 protein: CATSERPSGGAFEQFF
CDR3 length: 16
V gene: TRBV24-1
clone size: -
D gene: TRBD2
J gene: TRBJ2-1

CDR3 DNA: TGTGCCAGCAGCCAAGCCAGGGCTTCACCCCTCCACTTT
CDR3 protein: CASSQARASPLHF
CDR3 length: 13
V gene: TRBV3-1/TRBV3-2
clone size: few
D gene: -
J gene: TRBJ1-6

CDR3 DNA: TGTGCCAGTAGTGCCCAGACGGGAGGCTACACCTTC
CDR3 protein: CASSAQTGGYTF
CDR3 length: 12
V gene: TRBV19
clone size: -
D gene: -
J gene: TRBJ1-2

CDR3 DNA: TGCGCCAGCAGCCAAGATGGGGGCAGTAGCAATCAGCCCCAGCATTTT
CDR3 protein: CASSQDGGSSNQPQHF
CDR3 length: 16
V gene: TRBV4-1
clone size: once
D gene: -
J gene: TRBJ1-5

CDR3 DNA: TGTGCCAGCAGCTTCGGGGGGGGCACAGATACGCAGTATTTT
CDR3 protein: CASSFGGGTDTQYF
CDR3 length: 14
V gene: TRBV13
clone size: -
D gene: TRBD2
J gene: TRBJ2-3

CDR3 DNA: TGCAGCGTTGGGGACTTCGACGGCAATCAGCCCCAGCATTTT
CDR3 protein: CSVGDFDGNQPQHF
CDR3 length: 14
V gene: TRBV29-1
clone size: once
D gene: -
J gene: TRBJ1-5

CDR3 DNA: TGTGCCAGCAGTTACAGCTTTCCCGGAGCCGGAAACACCATATATTTT
CDR3 protein: CASSYSFPGAGNTIYF
CDR3 length: 16
V gene: TRBV6-5
clone size: -
D gene: -
J gene: TRBJ1-3

CDR3 DNA: TGTGCCAGCAGCCGGGGACAGGGGATGAGCTCCTATAATTCACCCCTCCACTTT
CDR3 protein: CASSRGQGMSSYNSPLHF
CDR3 length: 18
V gene: TRBV7-9
clone size: -
D gene: TRBD1
J gene: TRBJ1-6

CDR3 DNA: TGTGCCAGCAGCTTGGAACCGGGGGGTCCCGCCAAGCCCCAGCATTTT
CDR3 protein: CASSLEPGGPAKPQHF
CDR3 length: 16
V gene: TRBV5-5
clone size: -
D gene: -
J gene: TRBJ1-5

CDR3 DNA: TGTGCCAGCAGCTTAGGAGACAAGCCTAATGAAAAACTGTTTTTT
CDR3 protein: CASSLGDKPNEKLFF
CDR3 length: 15
V gene: TRBV7-9
clone size: -
D gene: -
J gene: TRBJ1-4

CDR3 DNA: TGTGCCAGCAGCTTAGAACGGGAGTTGAACACTGAAGCTTTCTTT
CDR3 protein: CASSLERELNTEAFF
CDR3 length: 15
V gene: TRBV7-6
clone size: -
D gene: -
J gene: TRBJ1-1